The T cell receptor (beta chain) under discussion was sequenced for a study of blood T cell repertoires in COVID-19. About the study: Collection of acute and convalescent COVID-19 samples took place in the United States, Italy and Spain. In each case, the material was cDNA or gDNA derived from T cells, B-cell-depleted T cells, or PBMCs.

Study processing details: Reference gene primer amplification gave nucleated cell count estimates. Profiled with immunoSEQ multiplex PCR; TCRdb holds only in-frame clones, not every one. V and J calls and clone size are given by that table; D and trimming were obtained from the DNA. The sample shows approximately 330,000 clones, over 80% of them seen only once. Enrollment of patients from Seattle took place during active infection, with longitudinal follow-up. V lost 0 bases and J 0 bases, leaving 8 bases between the germline ends. The CDR3 is 16 amino acids. Germline V gives CDR1 LGHNA, CDR2 YSLEER. The source material was peripheral blood. The chain employs TRBV4-3 and TRBJ1-4; D gene unclear. The clonotype comes from a man aged 30-40 years with COVID-19, enrolled during active disease. CDR3 nucleotide sequence: TGCGCCAGCAGCCAAGAACTGCCACCAACTAATGAAAAACTGTTTTTT. Translating it yields CASSQELPPTNEKLFF.